The text below deals with one T cell receptor (beta chain). The antigen is undetermined. The data were obtained in a study of cytomegalovirus exposure and HLA in healthy donors. Study information: An early release of data contained 70 million to 95 million unique TCRs, which came from HLA-typed donors. Study outcomes and limitations: The number of N-insertions in an Asian-associated ancestry cluster was reportedly below the roughly 620-donor mean in a later analysis. Solely CMV serostatus was available to characterize immune exposure.

Losses at the gene ends were 6 bases for V and 12 bases for J; bases not matched to a gene: 6. Per the germline V gene, CDR1 is DFQATT and CDR2 is SNEGSKA (reference sequence). This CDR3 is 11 amino acids long. 13 Jbeta primers and 60 Vbeta primers were used for the PCR. Assay used: immunoSEQ multiplex PCR; TCRdb lists only in-frame clones, some missing. The profile shows more than 20,000 clones, 70% of them singletons. This chain uses TRBV20-1 with TRBJ1-5, with 9 positions matching TRBD1. This TCR was recovered from a woman aged 50 to 60 in good health and CMV-seronegative. The sample consisted of PBMCs. The CDR3 sequence is CSAPQGANQHF. CDR3 DNA sequence: TGCAGTGCGCCACAGGGGGCTAACCAGCATTTT.